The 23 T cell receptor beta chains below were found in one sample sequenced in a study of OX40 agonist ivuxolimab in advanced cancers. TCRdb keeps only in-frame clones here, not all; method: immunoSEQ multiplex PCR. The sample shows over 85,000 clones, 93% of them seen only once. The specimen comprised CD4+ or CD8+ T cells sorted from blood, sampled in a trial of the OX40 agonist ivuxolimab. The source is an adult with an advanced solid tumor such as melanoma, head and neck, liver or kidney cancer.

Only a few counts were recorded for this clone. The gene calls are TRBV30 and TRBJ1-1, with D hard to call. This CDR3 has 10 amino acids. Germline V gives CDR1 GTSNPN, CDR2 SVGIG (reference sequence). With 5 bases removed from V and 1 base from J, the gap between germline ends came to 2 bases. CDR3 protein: CAWANTEAFF. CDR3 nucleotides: TGTGCCTGGGCGAACACTGAAGCTTTCTTT.

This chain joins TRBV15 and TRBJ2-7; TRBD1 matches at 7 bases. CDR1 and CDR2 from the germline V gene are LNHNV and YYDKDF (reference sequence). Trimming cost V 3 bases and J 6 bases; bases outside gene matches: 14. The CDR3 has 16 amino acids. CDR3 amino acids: CATSRTGLRSPSEQYF. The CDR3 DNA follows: TGTGCCACCAGCAGGACAGGGTTAAGGTCACCCAGCGAGCAGTACTTC.

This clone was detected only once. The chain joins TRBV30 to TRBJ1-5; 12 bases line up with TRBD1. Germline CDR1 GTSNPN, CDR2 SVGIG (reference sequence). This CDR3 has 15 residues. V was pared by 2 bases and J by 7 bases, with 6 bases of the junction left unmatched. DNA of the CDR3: TGTGCCTGGAGTTACCGGGACAGGGGGCAACAGCCCCAGCATTTT. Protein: CAWSYRDRGQQPQHF.

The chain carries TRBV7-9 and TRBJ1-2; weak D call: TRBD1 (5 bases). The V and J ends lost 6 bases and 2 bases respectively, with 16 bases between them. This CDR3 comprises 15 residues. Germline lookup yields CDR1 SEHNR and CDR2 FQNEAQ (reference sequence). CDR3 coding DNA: TGTGCCAGCAGTCGGGACCGAAGATCAAACTATGGCTACACCTTC. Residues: CASSRDRRSNYGYTF.

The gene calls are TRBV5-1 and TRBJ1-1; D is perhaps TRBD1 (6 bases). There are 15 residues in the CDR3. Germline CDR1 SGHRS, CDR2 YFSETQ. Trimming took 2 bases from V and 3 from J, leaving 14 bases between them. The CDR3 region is CASSFYGGAHTEAFF. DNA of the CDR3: TGCGCCAGCAGCTTTTACGGGGGGGCTCACACTGAAGCTTTCTTT. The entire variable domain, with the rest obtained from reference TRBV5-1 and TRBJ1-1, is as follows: KAGVTQTPRYLIKTRGQQVTLSCSPISGHRSVSWYQQTPGQGLQFLFEYFSETQRNKGNFPGRFSGRQFSNSRSEMNVSTLELGDSALYLCASSFYGGAHTEAFFGQGTRLTVV.

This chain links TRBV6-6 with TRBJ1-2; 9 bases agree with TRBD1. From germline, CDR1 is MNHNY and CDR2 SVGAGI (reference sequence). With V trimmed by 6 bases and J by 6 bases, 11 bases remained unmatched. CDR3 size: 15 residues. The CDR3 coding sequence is TGTGCCAGCAGCCTGGGGTCGGACAGGGGCGATGGCTACACCTTC. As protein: CASSLGSDRGDGYTF.

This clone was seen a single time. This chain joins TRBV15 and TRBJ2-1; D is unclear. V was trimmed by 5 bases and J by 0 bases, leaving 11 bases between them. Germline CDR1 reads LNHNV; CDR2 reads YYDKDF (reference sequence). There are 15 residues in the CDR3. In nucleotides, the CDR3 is TGTGCCACCAGCGCATCCAGAACCTCCTACAATGAGCAGTTCTTC. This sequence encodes CATSASRTSYNEQFF.

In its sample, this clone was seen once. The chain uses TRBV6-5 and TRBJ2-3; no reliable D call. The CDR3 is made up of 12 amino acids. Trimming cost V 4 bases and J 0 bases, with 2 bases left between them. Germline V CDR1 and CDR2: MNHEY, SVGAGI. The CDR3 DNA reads TGTGCCAGCAGTTTCAGCACAGATACGCAGTATTTT. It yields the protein CASSFSTDTQYF.

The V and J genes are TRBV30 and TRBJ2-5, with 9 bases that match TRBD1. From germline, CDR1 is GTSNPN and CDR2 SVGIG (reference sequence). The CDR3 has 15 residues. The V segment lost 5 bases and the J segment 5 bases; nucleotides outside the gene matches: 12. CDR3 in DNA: TGTGCCTGGGCCGACAGGGGGATTCGTTCGGAGACCCAGTACTTC. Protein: CAWADRGIRSETQYF.

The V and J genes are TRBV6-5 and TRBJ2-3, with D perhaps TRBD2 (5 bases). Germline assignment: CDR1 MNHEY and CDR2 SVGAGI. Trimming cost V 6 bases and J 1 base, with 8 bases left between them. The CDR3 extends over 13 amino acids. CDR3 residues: CASRKGGTDTQYF. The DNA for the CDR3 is TGTGCCAGCAGAAAGGGAGGCACAGATACGCAGTATTTT.

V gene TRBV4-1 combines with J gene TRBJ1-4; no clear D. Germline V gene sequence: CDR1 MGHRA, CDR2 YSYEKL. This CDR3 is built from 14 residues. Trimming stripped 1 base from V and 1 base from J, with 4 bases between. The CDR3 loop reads CASSQVVTNEKLFF. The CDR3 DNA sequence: TGCGCCAGCAGCCAAGTTGTAACTAATGAAAAACTGTTTTTT.

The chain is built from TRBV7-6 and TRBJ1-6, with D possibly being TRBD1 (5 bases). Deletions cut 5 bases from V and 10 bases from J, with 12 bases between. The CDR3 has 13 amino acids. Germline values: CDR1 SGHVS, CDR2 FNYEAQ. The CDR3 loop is CASSAGGESPLHF. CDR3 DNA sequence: TGTGCCAGCAGCGCCGGGGGGGAGTCACCCCTCCACTTT.

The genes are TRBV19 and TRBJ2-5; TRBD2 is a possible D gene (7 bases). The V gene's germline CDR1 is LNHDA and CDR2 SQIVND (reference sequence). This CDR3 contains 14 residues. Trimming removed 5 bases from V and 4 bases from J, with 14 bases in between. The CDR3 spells CASSPRGARETQYF. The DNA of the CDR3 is TGTGCCAGTAGTCCCCGGGGGGCCCGAGAGACCCAGTACTTC. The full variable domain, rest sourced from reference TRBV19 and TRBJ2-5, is DGGITQSPKYLFRKEGQNVTLSCEQNLNHDAMYWYRQDPGQGLRLIYYSQIVNDFQKGDIAEGYSVSREKKESFPLTVTSAQKNPTAFYLCASSPRGARETQYFGPGTRLLVL.

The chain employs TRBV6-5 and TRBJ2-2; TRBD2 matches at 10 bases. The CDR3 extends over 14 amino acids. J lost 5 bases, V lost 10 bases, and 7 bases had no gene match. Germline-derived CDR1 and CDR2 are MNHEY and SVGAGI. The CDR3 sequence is CAILAGVVTGELFF. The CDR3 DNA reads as TGTGCCATCCTAGCGGGAGTTGTTACCGGGGAGCTGTTTTTT.

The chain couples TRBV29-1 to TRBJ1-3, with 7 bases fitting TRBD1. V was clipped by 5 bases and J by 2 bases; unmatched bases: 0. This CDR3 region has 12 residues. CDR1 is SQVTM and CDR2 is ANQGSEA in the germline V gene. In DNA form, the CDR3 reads TGCAGCGTTCAGGGGGCTGGAAACACCATATATTTT. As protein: CSVQGAGNTIYF. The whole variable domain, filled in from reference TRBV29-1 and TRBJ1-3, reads SAVISQKPSRDICQRGTSLTIQCQVDSQVTMMFWYRQQPGQSLTLIATANQGSEATYESGFVIDKFPISRPNLTFSTLTVSNMSPEDSSIYLCSVQGAGNTIYFGEGSWLTVV.

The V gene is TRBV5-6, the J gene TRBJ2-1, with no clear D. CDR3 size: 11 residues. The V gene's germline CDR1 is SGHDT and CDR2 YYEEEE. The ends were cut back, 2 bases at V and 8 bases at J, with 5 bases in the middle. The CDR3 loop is CASSLYDEQFF. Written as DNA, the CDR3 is TGTGCCAGCAGCTTATACGATGAGCAGTTCTTC.

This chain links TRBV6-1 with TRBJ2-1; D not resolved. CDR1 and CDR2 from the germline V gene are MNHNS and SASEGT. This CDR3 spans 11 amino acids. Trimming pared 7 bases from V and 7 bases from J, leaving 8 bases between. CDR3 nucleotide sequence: TGTGCCAGCAAAGTAAGGAATGAGCAGTTCTTC. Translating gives CASKVRNEQFF.

CDR3 sequence (DNA): TGTGCCAGCAGTTACCGACCCTACAATGAGCAGTTCTTC. Translating gives CASSYRPYNEQFF. This sequence joins TRBV6-5 and TRBJ2-1, with D unclear. Trimming removed 2 bases at V and 2 bases at J, with 4 bases between. Germline values: CDR1 MNHEY, CDR2 SVGAGI. This CDR3 has 13 amino acids.

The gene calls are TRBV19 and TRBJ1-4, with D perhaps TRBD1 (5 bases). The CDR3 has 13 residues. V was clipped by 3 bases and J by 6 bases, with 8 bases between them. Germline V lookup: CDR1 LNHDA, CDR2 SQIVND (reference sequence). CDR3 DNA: TGTGCCAGTAGTATTTTCAGGGATGAAAAACTGTTTTTT. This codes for CASSIFRDEKLFF.

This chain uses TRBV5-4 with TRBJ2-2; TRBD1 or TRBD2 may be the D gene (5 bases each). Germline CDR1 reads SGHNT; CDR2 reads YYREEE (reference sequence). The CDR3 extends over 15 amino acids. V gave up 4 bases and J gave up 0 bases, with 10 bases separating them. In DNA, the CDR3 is TGTGCCAGCAGCATCGGGGCCACGAACACCGGGGAGCTGTTTTTT. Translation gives CASSIGATNTGELFF.

CDR3 protein: CASRPPDTQYF. In DNA, the CDR3 is TGCGCCAGCAGGCCCCCGGATACGCAGTATTTT. The V and J genes are TRBV10-1 and TRBJ2-3; D gene ambiguous. The CDR3 extends over 11 amino acids. The germline CDR1 and CDR2 sequences are WNHNN and SYGVQD (reference sequence). V dropped 6 bases and J dropped 6 bases, with 7 bases sitting between them.

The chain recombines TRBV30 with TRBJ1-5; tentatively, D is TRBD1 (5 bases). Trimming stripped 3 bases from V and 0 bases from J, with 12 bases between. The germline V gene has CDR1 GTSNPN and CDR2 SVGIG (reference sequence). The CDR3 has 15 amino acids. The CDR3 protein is CAWSMRGTSNQPQHF. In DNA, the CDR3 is TGTGCCTGGAGCATGAGGGGTACTAGCAATCAGCCCCAGCATTTT.

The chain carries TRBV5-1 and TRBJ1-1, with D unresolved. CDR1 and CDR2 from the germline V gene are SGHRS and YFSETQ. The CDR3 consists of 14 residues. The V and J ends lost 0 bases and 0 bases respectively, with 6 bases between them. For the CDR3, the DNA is TGCGCCAGCAGCTTGGACGCGTTGAACACTGAAGCTTTCTTT. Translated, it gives CASSLDALNTEAFF.